Following are 20 T cell receptor beta chains from one sample sequenced in a study of blood T cells in healthy people across ages. A sample-barcoded 5' primer and a J-beta primer mix were used in a second PCR of roughly 7 to 11 cycles. In TCRdb, the 5' RACE reads were re-called with MiXCR into one record per CDR3 protein. This sample yields roughly 900,000 distinct CDR3 sequences, of which under 35% are seen a single time; about 18% belongs to the top ten. The material sequenced was blood. All receptors come from a woman aged 80 or over in good health.

The V call is TRBV20-1, the J call TRBJ1-5; D is unresolved. Per the germline V gene, CDR1 is DFQATT and CDR2 is SNEGSKA (reference sequence). The V end lost 3 bases, the J end lost 5 bases, and 14 bases lay between the germline ends. The CDR3 consists of 14 residues. The CDR3 sequence is CSARGGTTDQPQHF. DNA of the CDR3: TGCAGTGCTAGGGGCGGCACTACGGATCAGCCCCAGCATTTT.

In this sample, this clonotype turned up a few times. The chain recombines TRBV7-9 with TRBJ1-1; 7 bases are a match to TRBD1. This CDR3 comprises 16 residues. V dropped 1 base and J dropped 1; count of bases not matched to a gene: 6. CDR1 is SEHNR and CDR2 is FQNEAQ in the germline V gene (reference sequence). CDR3 nucleotide sequence: TGTGCCAGCAGCTTAGGGCGACAGGGCTGGAACACTGAAGCTTTCTTT. It yields the protein CASSLGRQGWNTEAFF.

V is TRBV7-2 and J is TRBJ2-3; TRBD2 matches 7 bases. The V gene's germline CDR1 is SGHTA and CDR2 FQGNSA. The CDR3 has 14 amino acids. V lost 4 bases to trimming and J lost 13 bases; unmatched junction nucleotides: 14. Here the CDR3 DNA reads TGTGCCAGCAGCTACTCAACTAGCGCGAGAGGAGAGTATTTT. It translates to CASSYSTSARGEYF.

This clonotype was counted at least ten times. The chain employs TRBV20-1 and TRBJ2-4; D uncertain. This CDR3 comprises 13 residues. Germline lookup yields CDR1 DFQATT and CDR2 SNEGSKA (reference sequence). V was cut by 0 bases and J by 7 bases, with 10 bases left in between. CDR3 in amino acids: CSAREGLLNIQYF. In DNA, the CDR3 is TGCAGTGCTAGAGAGGGTCTCCTGAACATTCAGTACTTC.

This clonotype showed up many times. CDR3 in amino acids: CASTRAGGQMINYGYTF. The CDR3 DNA is TGTGCCAGCACTCGGGCGGGAGGGCAGATGATTAACTATGGCTACACCTTC. This sequence joins TRBV12-3 or TRBV12-4 and TRBJ1-2, with no clear D. V lost 7 bases to trimming and J lost 1 base, with 22 bases between them. The CDR3 runs to 17 residues.

At least ten counts were recorded for this clonotype. The chain uses TRBV20-1 and TRBJ2-3; D gene unclear. The CDR3 has 14 residues. The germline V gene encodes CDR1 DFQATT and CDR2 SNEGSKA (reference sequence). V was trimmed by 3 bases and J by 0 bases, leaving 10 bases between them. CDR3 nucleotide sequence: TGCAGTGCTAGTGTACTTCCAAGCACAGATACGCAGTATTTT. Translating it yields CSASVLPSTDTQYF.

This clonotype was counted a few times. The chain uses TRBV11-2 and TRBJ2-1, with TRBD2 as a possible D gene (6 bases). This CDR3 is built from 15 residues. Germline CDR1 and CDR2: SGHAT and FQNNGV. V lost 2 bases to trimming and J lost 7 bases, with 15 bases between them. CDR3 in amino acids: CASSLFGTLDNEQFF. The CDR3 nucleotides are TGTGCCAGCAGCTTATTCGGGACTCTTGATAATGAGCAGTTCTTC.

This clonotype was observed at least ten times. The V call is TRBV7-2, the J call TRBJ2-5, with D possibly matching TRBD1 (5 bases). CDR3 length equals 16 residues. Trimming shortened V by 1 base and J by 5 bases, and 17 bases separated the two germline ends. Germline assignment: CDR1 SGHTA and CDR2 FQGNSA. CDR3 DNA: TGTGCCAGCAGCTTAGGGTGGCAGGGCCTTGGGGAGACCCAGTACTTC. Protein sequence: CASSLGWQGLGETQYF.

This clonotype was counted many times. The V and J genes are TRBV4-2 and TRBJ2-5; 10 bases align to TRBD2. The CDR3 runs to 17 residues. The germline V gene encodes CDR1 LGHNA and CDR2 YNFKEQ. With V trimmed by 1 base and J by 0 bases, 5 bases remained unmatched. Written as DNA, the CDR3 is TGTGCCAGCAGCCAAGGGCCCAGCGGGGGGGACCAAGAGACCCAGTACTTC. Its translation is CASSQGPSGGDQETQYF.

This clonotype has ten or more counts. This chain connects TRBV7-9 to TRBJ2-1, with D unresolved. The germline CDR1 and CDR2 sequences are SEHNR and FQNEAQ (reference sequence). This CDR3 has 14 amino acids. V lost 5 bases and J 2 bases, leaving 10 bases between the germline ends. As DNA, the CDR3 is TGTGCCAGCAGCATGATGGGAACCTACAATGAGCAGTTCTTC. Amino acids: CASSMMGTYNEQFF.

This rearrangement joins TRBV20-1 to TRBJ2-2; 12 positions match TRBD2. CDR3 length equals 21 residues. With V trimmed by 6 bases and J by 4 bases, 24 bases remained unmatched. CDR1 and CDR2 (germline): DFQATT, SNEGSKA (reference sequence). The CDR3, as DNA: TGCAGTGCCGAAGGGGGGAGGACTAGCGGGGTGCCGTTACGAGGCACCGGGGAGCTGTTTTTT. This codes for CSAEGGRTSGVPLRGTGELFF.

V is TRBV2 and J is TRBJ2-3; 10 bases agree with TRBD1. CDR1 is SNHLY and CDR2 is FYNNEI in the germline V gene. The CDR3 spans 18 residues. V lost 9 bases and J lost 2; bases outside the gene matches: 17. CDR3 sequence: CASSRDRGNLFPTDTQYF. Written as DNA, the CDR3 is TGTGCCAGTTCCCGGGACAGGGGCAACCTTTTTCCCACAGATACGCAGTATTTT. Combining the CDR3 with reference TRBV2 and TRBJ2-3 gives the whole variable domain EPEVTQTPSHQVTQMGQEVILRCVPISNHLYFYWYRQILGQKVEFLVSFYNNEISEKSEIFDDQFSVERPDGSNFTLKIRSTKLEDSAMYFCASSRDRGNLFPTDTQYFGPGTRLTVL.

This clonotype was observed once. This chain uses TRBV29-1 with TRBJ2-1; the match to TRBD2 covers 9 bases. The CDR3 consists of 13 residues. J was trimmed by 7 bases and V by 6 bases; bases with no gene match: 7. Germline V gene lookup returns CDR1 SQVTM and CDR2 ANQGSEA. CDR3 coding DNA: TGCAGCGTGGGACTAGCCCGGTGGAATGAGCAGTTCTTC. It is translated as CSVGLARWNEQFF.

This clonotype was seen ten or more times. This rearrangement joins TRBV10-3 to TRBJ2-6; weak D call: TRBD1 (6 bases). CDR1 ENHRY and CDR2 SYGVKD come from the germline V gene. CDR3 length equals 14 residues. V was cut by 6 bases and J by 3 bases, with 9 bases left in between. CDR3: CAIRQGGGANVLTF. The CDR3 nucleotides are TGTGCCATCAGACAGGGTGGTGGGGCCAACGTCCTGACTTTC.

This clonotype was picked up a small number of times. The chain uses TRBV7-9 and TRBJ1-3; D call uncertain. The germline CDR1 and CDR2 sequences are SEHNR and FQNEAQ (reference sequence). V lost 0 bases to trimming and J lost 1 base, with 4 bases between them. The CDR3 runs 14 residues. CDR3: CASSLATSGNTIYF. In DNA, the CDR3 is TGTGCCAGCAGCTTAGCGACGTCTGGAAACACCATATATTTT.

V gene TRBV24-1 combines with J gene TRBJ2-1, with D possibly TRBD2 on 6 matching bases. The germline gives CDR1 KGHDR, CDR2 SFDVKD. Between the trimmed V and J ends, which lost 3 bases and 6 bases, there was a span of 14 bases. The CDR3 contains 15 residues. The CDR3 nucleotides are TGTGCCACCAGTGATGCGGGACTTCGTTGCAATGAGCAGTTCTTC. Translating gives CATSDAGLRCNEQFF.

This clonotype has a count of ten or more. The CDR3 region has the DNA TGCAGTGCTAGAAAGGGGGCATCTAACTATGGCTACACCTTC. Translating it yields CSARKGASNYGYTF. The chain uses TRBV20-1 and TRBJ1-2; 7 nucleotides agree with TRBD1. CDR1 and CDR2 (germline): DFQATT, SNEGSKA (reference sequence). J lost 0 bases, V lost 2 bases, and 3 bases had no gene match. The CDR3 is 14 residues long.

Comments on this clonotype: A much larger clone lies a single base off, so this may be a read error. The conserved closing phenylalanine or tryptophan is absent in this CDR3, likely reflecting a read error. V is TRBV20-1 and J is TRBJ2-7, with D perhaps TRBD1 or TRBD2 (5 bases each). Per germline, CDR1 DFQATT and CDR2 SNEGSKA (reference sequence). CDR3 length equals 14 residues. Trimming removed 6 bases at V and 0 bases at J, with 15 bases between. Here the CDR3 DNA reads TGCAGTGCCCACCCAGAGGGACCCTCCTACGAGCAGTACTGC. This encodes CSAHPEGPSYEQYC.

This clonotype came up a few times. The chain is built from TRBV21-1 and TRBJ1-2. TRBV21-1 is labeled a pseudogene. CDR3 length equals 15 residues. The CDR3 coding sequence is TGTGCCAGCAGTGATCGGGACTCCGCTAACTATGGCTACACCTTC. As protein: CASSDRDSANYGYTF.

The V and J genes are TRBV11-3 and TRBJ2-1; D might be TRBD2 (6 bases). The V and J ends lost 5 bases and 4 bases respectively, with 15 bases between them. Germline V gives CDR1 SGHNT, CDR2 YENEEA. The CDR3 spans 15 residues. CDR3 region: CASSPTGTLYNEQFF. Here the CDR3 DNA reads TGTGCCAGCAGCCCAACCGGGACTCTTTACAATGAGCAGTTCTTC.